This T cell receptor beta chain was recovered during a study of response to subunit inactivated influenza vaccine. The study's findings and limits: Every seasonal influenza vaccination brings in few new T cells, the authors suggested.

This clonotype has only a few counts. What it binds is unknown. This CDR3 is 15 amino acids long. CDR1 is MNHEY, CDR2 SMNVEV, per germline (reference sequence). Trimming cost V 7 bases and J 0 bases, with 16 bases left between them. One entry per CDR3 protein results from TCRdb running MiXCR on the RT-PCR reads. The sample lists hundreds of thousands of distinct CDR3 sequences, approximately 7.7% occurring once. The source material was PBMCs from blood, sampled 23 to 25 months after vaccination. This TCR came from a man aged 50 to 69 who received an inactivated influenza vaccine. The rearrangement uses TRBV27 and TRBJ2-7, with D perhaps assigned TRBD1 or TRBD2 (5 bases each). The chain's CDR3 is CASKRGPGVSYEQYF. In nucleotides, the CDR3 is TGTGCCAGCAAACGGGGCCCTGGGGTCTCCTACGAGCAGTACTTC.